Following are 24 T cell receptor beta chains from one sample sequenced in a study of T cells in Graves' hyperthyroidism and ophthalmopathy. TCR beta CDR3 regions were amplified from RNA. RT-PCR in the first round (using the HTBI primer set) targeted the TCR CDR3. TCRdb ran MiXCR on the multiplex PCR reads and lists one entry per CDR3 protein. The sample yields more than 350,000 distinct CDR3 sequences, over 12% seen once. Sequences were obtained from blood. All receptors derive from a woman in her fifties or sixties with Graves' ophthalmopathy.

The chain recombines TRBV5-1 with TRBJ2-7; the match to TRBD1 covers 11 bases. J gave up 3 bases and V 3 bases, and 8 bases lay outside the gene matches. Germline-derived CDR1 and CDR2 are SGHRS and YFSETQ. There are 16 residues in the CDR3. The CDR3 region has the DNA TGCGCCAGCAGCTACTCCGGGACAGGGGGAATCTACGAGCAGTACTTC. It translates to CASSYSGTGGIYEQYF. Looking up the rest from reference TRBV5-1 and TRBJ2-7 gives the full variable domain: KAGVTQTPRYLIKTRGQQVTLSCSPISGHRSVSWYQQTPGQGLQFLFEYFSETQRNKGNFPGRFSGRQFSNSRSEMNVSTLELGDSALYLCASSYSGTGGIYEQYFGPGTRLTVT.

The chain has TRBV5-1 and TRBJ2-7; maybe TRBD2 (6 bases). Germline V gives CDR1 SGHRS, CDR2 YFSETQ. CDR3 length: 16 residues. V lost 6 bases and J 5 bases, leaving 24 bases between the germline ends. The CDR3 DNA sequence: TGCGCCAGCACCCGAGTCTGGGGATCCGGAGGGGACGAGCAGTACTTC. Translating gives CASTRVWGSGGDEQYF.

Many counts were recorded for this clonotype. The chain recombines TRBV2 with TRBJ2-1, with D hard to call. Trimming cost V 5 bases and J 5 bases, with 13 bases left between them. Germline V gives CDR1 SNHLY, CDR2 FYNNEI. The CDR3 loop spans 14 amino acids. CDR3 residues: CASSWAIGNNEQFF. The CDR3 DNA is TGTGCCAGCAGTTGGGCCATAGGAAACAATGAGCAGTTCTTC.

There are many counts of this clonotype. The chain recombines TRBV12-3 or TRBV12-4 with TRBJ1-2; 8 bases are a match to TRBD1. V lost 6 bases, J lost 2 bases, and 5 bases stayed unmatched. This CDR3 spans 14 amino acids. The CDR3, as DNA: TGTGCCAGCAGCCCGACAGGGGAGAACTATGGCTACACCTTC. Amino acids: CASSPTGENYGYTF.

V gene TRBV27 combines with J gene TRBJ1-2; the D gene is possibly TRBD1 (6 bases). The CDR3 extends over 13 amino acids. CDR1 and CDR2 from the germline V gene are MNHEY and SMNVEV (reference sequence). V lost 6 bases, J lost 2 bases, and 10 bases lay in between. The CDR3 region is CASRDSYNYGYTF. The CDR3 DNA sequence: TGTGCCAGCAGGGACAGCTACAACTATGGCTACACCTTC.

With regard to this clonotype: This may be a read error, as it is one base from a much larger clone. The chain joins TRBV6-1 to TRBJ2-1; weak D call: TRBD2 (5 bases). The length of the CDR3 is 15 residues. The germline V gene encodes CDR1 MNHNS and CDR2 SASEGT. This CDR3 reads CASSAGFGSHNEQFF. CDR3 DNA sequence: TGTGCCAGCAGTGCGGGATTCGGCTCCCACAATGAGCAGTTCTTC.

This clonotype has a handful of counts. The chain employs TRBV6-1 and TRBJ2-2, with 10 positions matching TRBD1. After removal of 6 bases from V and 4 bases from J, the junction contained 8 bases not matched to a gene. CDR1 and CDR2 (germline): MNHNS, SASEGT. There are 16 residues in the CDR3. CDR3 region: CASSTHDRGLTGELFF. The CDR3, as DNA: TGTGCCAGCAGCACTCACGACAGGGGGCTCACCGGGGAGCTGTTTTTT.

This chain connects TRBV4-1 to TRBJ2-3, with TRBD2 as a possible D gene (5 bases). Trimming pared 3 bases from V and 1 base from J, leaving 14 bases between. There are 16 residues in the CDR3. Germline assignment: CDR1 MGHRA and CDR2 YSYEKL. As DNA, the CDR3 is TGCGCCAGCAGCCACCCACGGGGTTGGGGCACAGATACGCAGTATTTT. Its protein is CASSHPRGWGTDTQYF.

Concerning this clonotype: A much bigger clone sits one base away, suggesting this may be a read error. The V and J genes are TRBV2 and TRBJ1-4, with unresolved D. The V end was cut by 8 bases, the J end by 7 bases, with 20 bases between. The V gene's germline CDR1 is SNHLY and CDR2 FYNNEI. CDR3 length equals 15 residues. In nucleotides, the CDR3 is TGTGCCAGCCAGAATGCGGGCCAGGCGGGTGAAAAACTGTTTTTT. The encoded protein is CASQNAGQAGEKLFF. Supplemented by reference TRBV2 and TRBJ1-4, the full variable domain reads EPEVTQTPSHQVTQMGQEVILRCVPISNHLYFYWYRQILGQKVEFLVSFYNNEISEKSEIFDDQFSVERPDGSNFTLKIRSTKLEDSAMYFCASQNAGQAGEKLFFGSGTQLSVL.

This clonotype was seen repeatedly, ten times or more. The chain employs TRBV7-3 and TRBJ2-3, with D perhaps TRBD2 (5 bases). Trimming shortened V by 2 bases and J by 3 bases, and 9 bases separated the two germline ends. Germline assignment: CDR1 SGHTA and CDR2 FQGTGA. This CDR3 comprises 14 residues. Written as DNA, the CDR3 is TGTGCCAGCAGCTTATTGGGAGAGACAGATACGCAGTATTTT. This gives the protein CASSLLGETDTQYF.

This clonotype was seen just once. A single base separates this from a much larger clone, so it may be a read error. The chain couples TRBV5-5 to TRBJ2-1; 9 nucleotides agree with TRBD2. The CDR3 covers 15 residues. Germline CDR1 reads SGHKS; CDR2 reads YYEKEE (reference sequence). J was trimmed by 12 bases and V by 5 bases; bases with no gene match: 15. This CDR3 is CASRRAGGPIHGQFF. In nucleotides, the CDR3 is TGTGCCAGCAGGAGGGCGGGAGGGCCGATCCATGGGCAGTTCTTC.

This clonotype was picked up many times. The CDR3 loop reads CASTKGVAQFF. The DNA of the CDR3 is TGTGCCAGCACCAAAGGGGTAGCTCAGTTCTTC. The genes are TRBV12-3 or TRBV12-4 and TRBJ2-1, with D tentatively TRBD1 (5 bases). Trimming removed 7 bases at V and 13 bases at J, with 14 bases between. The CDR3 has 11 residues.

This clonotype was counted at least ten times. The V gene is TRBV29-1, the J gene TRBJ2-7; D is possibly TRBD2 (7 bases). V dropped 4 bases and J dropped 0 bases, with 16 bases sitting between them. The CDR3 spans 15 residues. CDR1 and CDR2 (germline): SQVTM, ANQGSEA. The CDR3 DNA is TGCAGCGTTGCAGGCAGGGGCGGGAGCTCCTACGAGCAGTACTTC. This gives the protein CSVAGRGGSSYEQYF.

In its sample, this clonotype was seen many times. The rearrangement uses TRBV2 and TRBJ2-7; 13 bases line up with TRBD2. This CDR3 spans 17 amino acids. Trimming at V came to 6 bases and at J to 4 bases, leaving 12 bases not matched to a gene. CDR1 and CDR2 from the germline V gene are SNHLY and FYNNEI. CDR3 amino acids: CASRAHQGLAGLYEQYF. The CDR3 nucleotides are TGTGCCAGCAGGGCCCACCAGGGACTAGCGGGGCTATACGAGCAGTACTTC.

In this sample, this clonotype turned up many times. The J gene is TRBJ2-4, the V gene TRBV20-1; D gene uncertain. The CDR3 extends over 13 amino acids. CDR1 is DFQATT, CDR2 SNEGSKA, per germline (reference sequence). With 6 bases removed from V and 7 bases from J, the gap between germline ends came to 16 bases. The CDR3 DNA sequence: TGCAGTGCAAACCGACACGGGTGGAACATTCAGTACTTC. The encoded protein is CSANRHGWNIQYF.

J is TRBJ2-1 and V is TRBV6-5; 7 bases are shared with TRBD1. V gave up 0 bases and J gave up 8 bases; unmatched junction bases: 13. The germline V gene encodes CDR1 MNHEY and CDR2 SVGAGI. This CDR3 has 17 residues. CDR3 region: CASSYSPTGLNGDEQFF. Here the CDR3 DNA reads TGTGCCAGCAGTTACTCCCCGACAGGGTTGAACGGTGATGAGCAGTTCTTC.

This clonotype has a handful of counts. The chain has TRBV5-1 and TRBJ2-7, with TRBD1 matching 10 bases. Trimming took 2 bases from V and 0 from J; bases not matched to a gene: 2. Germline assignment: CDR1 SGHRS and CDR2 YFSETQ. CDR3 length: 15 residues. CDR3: CASSLDRGHSYEQYF. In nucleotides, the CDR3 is TGCGCCAGCAGCTTAGACAGGGGGCACTCCTACGAGCAGTACTTC.

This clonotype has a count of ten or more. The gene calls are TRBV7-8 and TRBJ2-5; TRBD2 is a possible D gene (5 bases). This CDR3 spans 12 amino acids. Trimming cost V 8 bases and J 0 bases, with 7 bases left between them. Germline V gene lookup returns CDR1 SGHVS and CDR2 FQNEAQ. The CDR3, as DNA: TGTGCCAGCGAGGGAAACCAAGAGACCCAGTACTTC. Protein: CASEGNQETQYF.

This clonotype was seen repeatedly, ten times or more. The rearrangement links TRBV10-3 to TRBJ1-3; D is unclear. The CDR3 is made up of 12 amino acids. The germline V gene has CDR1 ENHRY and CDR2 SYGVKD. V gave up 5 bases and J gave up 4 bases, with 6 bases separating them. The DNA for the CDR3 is TGTGCCATCAGTCGGCAGGGAAACACCATATATTTT. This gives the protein CAISRQGNTIYF.

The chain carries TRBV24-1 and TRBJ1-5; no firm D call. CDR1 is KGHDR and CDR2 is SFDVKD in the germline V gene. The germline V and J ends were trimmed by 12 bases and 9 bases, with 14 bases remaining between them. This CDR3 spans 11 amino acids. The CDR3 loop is CAAGAAGPQHF. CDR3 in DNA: TGTGCCGCGGGAGCTGCCGGGCCCCAGCATTTT.

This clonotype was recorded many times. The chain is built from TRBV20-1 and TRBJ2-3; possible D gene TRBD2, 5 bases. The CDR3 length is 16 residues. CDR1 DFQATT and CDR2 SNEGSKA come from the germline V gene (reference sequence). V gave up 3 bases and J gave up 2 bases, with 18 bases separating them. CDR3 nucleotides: TGCAGTGCTAGCCCCCTAGGCGGGCCAAACACAGATACGCAGTATTTT. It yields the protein CSASPLGGPNTDTQYF.

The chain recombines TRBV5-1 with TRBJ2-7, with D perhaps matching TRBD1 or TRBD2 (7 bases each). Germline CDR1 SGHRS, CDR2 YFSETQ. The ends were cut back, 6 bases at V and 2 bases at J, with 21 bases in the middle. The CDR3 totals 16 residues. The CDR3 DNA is TGCGCCAGCAAAGGACAGGCGGCCGGGGGGCCCTACGAGCAGTACTTC. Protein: CASKGQAAGGPYEQYF.

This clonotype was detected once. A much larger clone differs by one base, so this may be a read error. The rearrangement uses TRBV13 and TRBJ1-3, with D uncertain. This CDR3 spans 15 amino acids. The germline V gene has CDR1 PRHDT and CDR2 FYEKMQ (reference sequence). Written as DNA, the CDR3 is TGTGCCAGCAGCTCGGAGACACACTCTAGAAACACCATATATTTT. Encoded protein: CASSSETHSRNTIYF.

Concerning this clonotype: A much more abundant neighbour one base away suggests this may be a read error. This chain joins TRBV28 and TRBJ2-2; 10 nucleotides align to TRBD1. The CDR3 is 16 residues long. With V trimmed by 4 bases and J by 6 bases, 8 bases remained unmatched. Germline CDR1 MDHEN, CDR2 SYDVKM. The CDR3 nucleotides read TGTGCCAGCAGTTCCACCCCGGGACAGGGGCCCGGGGAGCTGTTTTTT. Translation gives CASSSTPGQGPGELFF.